This T cell receptor (beta chain) originates from a study of blood T cell repertoires in COVID-19. In the study overall: The United States, Italy and Spain supplied acute and convalescent COVID-19 samples. The analysed material was cDNA or gDNA that came from T cells, B-cell-depleted T cells, or PBMCs.

Produced via immunoSEQ multiplex PCR; TCRdb's table is partial and in-frame only. The sample lists about 440,000 clones, approximately 89% seen once, with 10% to 15% in the top ten. This CDR3 spans 15 amino acids. The J segment lost 6 bases and the V segment lost 5 bases, leaving 9 bases of the junction unmatched. From germline, CDR1 is SGHDT and CDR2 YYEEEE. Seattle-derived patients entered the study during active infection and were followed longitudinally. The origin of this receptor is a woman between 45 and 60 years old with COVID-19, enrolled during active disease. Material: peripheral blood. The V gene is TRBV5-6, the J gene TRBJ2-1; 9 nucleotides align to TRBD1. CDR3 sequence: CASSSVGQGSNEQFF. The CDR3 DNA reads as TGTGCCAGCAGTTCGGTTGGACAGGGGTCCAATGAGCAGTTCTTC.